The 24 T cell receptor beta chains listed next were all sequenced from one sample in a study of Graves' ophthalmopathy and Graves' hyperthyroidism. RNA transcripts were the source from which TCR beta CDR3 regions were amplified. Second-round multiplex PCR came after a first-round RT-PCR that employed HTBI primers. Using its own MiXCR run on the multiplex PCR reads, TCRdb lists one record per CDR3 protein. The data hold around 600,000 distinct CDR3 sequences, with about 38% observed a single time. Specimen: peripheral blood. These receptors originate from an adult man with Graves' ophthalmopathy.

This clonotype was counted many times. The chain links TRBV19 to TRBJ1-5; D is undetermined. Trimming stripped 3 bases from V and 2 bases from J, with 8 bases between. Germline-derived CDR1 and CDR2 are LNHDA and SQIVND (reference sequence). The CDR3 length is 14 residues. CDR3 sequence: CASSMHGGNQPQHF. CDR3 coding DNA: TGTGCCAGTAGTATGCACGGGGGCAATCAGCCCCAGCATTTT.

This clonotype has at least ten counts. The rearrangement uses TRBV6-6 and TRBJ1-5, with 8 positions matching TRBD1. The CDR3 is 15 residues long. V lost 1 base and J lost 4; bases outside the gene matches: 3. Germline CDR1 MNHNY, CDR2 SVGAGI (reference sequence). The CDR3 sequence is CASSYLTGVNQPQHF. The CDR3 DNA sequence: TGTGCCAGCAGTTACTTGACAGGGGTGAATCAGCCCCAGCATTTT.

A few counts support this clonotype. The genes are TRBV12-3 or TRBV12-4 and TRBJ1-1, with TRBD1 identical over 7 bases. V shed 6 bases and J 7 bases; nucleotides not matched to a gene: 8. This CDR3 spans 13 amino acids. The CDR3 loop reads CASRAGGFGEAFF. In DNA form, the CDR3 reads TGTGCCAGCAGGGCAGGGGGTTTTGGTGAAGCTTTCTTT.

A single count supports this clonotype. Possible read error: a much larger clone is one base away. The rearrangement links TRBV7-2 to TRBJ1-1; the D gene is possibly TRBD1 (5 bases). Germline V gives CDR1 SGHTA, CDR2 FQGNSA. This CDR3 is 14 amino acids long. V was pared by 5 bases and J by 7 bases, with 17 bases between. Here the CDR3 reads CTSSTIDRSGEAFF. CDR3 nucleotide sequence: TGTACCAGCAGCACGATAGACAGAAGTGGTGAAGCTTTCTTT.

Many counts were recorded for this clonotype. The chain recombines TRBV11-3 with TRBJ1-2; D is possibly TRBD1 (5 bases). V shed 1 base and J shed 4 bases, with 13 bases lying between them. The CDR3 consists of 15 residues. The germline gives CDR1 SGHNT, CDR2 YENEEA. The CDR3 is CASSLVGRRGYGYTF. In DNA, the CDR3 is TGTGCCAGCAGCTTAGTCGGCAGGAGGGGCTATGGCTACACCTTC.

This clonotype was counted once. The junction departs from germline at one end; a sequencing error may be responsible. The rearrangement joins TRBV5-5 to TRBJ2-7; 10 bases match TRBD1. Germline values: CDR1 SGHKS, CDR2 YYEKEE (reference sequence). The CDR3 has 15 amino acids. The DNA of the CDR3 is TGTGCCAACAGCCCTGACAGGGGGCGCCCCTACGAGCAGTACTTC. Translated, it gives CANSPDRGRPYEQYF.

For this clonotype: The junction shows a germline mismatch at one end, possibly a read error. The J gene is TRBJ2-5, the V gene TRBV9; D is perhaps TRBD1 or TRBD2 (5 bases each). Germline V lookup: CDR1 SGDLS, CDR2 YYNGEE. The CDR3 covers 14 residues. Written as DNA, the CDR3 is TGTGCCGGCAGCGTTGGGGACGGACAAGAGACCCAGTACTTC. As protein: CAGSVGDGQETQYF.

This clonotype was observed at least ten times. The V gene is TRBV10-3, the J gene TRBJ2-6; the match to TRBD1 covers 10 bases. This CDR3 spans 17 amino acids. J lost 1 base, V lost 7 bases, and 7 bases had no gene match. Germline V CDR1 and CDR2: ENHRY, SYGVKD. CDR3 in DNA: TGTGCCATCACCCCGGGGACAGGGGTGTCTGGGGCCAACGTCCTGACTTTC. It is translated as CAITPGTGVSGANVLTF.

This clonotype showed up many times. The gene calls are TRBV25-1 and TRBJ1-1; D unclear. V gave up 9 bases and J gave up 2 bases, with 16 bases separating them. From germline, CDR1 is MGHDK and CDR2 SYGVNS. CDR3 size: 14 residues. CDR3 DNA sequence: TGTGCCAGTACTCGTGGAGAGAGTAACACTGAAGCTTTCTTT. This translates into CASTRGESNTEAFF.

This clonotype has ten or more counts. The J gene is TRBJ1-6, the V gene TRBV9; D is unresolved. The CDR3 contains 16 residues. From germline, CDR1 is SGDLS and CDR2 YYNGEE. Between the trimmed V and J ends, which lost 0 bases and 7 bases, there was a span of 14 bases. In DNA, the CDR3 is TGTGCCAGCAGCGTAGGAAGGATCGCAACAAATTCACCCCTCCACTTT. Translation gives CASSVGRIATNSPLHF.

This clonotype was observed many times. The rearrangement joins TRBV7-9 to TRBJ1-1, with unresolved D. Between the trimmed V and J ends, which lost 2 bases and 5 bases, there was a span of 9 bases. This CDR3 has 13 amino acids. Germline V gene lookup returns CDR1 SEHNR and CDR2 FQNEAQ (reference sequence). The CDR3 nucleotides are TGTGCCAGCAGCTTACTGGAAGGTACTGAAGCTTTCTTT. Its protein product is CASSLLEGTEAFF.

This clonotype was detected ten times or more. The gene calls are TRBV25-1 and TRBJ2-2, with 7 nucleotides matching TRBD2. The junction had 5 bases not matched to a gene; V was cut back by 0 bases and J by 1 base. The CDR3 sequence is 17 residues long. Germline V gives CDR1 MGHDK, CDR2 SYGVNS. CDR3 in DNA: TGTGCCAGCAGTGAATATTTCTCGGGGGGGAACACCGGGGAGCTGTTTTTT. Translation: CASSEYFSGGNTGELFF. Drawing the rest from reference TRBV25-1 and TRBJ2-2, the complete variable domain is EADIYQTPRYLVIGTGKKITLECSQTMGHDKMYWYQQDPGMELHLIHYSYGVNSTEKGDLSSESTVSRIRTEHFPLTLESARPSHTSQYLCASSEYFSGGNTGELFFGEGSRLTVL.

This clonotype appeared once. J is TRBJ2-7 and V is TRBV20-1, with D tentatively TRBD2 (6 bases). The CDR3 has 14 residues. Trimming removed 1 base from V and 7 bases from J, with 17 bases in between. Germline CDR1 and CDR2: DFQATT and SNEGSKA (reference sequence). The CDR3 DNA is TGCAGTGCTAGAGGGACTATCTCCTACAATGAGCAGTACTTC. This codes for CSARGTISYNEQYF.

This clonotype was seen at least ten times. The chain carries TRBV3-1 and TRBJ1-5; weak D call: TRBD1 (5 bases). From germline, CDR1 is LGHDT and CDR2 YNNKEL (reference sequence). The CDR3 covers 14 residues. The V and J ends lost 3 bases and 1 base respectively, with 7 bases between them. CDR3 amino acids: CASSQTVSNQPQHF. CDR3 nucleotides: TGTGCCAGCAGCCAGACAGTCAGCAATCAGCCCCAGCATTTT.

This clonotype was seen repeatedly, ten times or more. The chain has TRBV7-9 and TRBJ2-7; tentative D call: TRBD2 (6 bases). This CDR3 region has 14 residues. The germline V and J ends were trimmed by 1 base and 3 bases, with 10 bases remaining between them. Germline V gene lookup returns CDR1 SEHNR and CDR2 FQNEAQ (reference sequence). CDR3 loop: CASSLVGGDYEQYF. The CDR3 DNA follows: TGTGCCAGCAGCTTAGTTGGAGGGGACTACGAGCAGTACTTC.

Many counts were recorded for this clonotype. CDR3 sequence (DNA): TGTGCCACCAGTGAAGGACAGGGGGCCGGCTATGGCTACACCTTC. Its translation: CATSEGQGAGYGYTF. V usage is TRBV24-1 and J usage is TRBJ1-2, with TRBD1 identical over 11 bases. The CDR3 is 15 amino acids. J gave up 4 bases and V 4 bases, and 4 bases lay outside the gene matches. The V gene's germline CDR1 is KGHDR and CDR2 SFDVKD.

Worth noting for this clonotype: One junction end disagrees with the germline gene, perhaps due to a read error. CDR3 bases: TGCAGTGCTAGAAAAGACAGGGCCCAAGAGACCCGGTACTTC. It yields the protein CSARKDRAQETRYF. This chain links TRBV20-1 with TRBJ2-5; 7 nucleotides match TRBD1. Per the germline V gene, CDR1 is DFQATT and CDR2 is SNEGSKA (reference sequence). The length of the CDR3 is 14 residues.

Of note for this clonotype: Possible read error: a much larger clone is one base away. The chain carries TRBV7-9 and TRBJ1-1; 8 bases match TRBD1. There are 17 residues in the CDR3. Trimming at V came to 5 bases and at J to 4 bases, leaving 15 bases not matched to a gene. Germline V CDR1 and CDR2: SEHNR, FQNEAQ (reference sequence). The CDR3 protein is CASSRQRTGSSSTEAFF. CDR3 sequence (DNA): TGTGCCAGCAGCCGGCAGAGGACAGGGTCTTCGAGCACTGAAGCTTTCTTT.

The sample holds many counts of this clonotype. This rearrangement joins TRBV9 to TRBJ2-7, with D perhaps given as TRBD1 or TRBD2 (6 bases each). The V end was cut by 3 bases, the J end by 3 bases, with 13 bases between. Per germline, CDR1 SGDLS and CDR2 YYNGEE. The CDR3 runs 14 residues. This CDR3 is CASSGTGAGYEQYF. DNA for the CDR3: TGTGCCAGCAGCGGTACGGGGGCAGGCTACGAGCAGTACTTC.

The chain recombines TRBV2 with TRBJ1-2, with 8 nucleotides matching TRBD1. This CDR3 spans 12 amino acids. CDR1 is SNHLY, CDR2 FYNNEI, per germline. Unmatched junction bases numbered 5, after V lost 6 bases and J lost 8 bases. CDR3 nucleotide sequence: TGTGCCAGCAGGGACAGGGAGAAAGGCTACACCTTC. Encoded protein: CASRDREKGYTF. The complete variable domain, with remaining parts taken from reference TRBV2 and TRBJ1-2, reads EPEVTQTPSHQVTQMGQEVILRCVPISNHLYFYWYRQILGQKVEFLVSFYNNEISEKSEIFDDQFSVERPDGSNFTLKIRSTKLEDSAMYFCASRDREKGYTFGSGTRLTVV.

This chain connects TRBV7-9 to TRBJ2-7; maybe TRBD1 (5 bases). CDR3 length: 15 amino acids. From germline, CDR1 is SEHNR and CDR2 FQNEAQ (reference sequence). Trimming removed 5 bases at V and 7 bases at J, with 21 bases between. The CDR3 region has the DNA TGTGCCAGCAGCGACCCCAGGGCCCCGGGTGATGAGCAGTACTTC. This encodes CASSDPRAPGDEQYF.

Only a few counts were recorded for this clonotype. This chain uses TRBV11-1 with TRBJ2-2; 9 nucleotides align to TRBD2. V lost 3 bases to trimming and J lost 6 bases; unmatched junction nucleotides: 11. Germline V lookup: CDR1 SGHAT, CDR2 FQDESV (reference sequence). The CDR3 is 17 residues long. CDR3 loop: CASSFVSGSVRPGELFF. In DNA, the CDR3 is TGTGCCAGCAGCTTCGTTAGCGGGAGTGTCAGACCCGGGGAGCTGTTTTTT.

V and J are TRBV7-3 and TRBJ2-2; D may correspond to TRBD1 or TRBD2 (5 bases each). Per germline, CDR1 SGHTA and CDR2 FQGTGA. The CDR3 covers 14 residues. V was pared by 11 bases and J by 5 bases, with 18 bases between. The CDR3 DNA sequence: TGTGCCTGGGGACGGGAACGACCTACCGGGGAGCTGTTTTTT. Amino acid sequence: CAWGRERPTGELFF. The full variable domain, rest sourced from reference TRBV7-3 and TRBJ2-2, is GAGVSQTPSNKVTEKGKYVELRCDPISGHTALYWYRQSLGQGPEFLIYFQGTGAADDSGLPNDRFFAVRPEGSVSTLKIQRTERGDSAVYLCAWGRERPTGELFFGEGSRLTVL.

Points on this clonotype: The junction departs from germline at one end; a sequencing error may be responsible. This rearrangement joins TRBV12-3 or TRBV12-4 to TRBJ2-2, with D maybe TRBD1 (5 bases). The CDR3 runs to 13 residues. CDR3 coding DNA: TGTGCCAGCAGTTTACTGGACACCAGGGAGCTGTTTTTT. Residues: CASSLLDTRELFF.